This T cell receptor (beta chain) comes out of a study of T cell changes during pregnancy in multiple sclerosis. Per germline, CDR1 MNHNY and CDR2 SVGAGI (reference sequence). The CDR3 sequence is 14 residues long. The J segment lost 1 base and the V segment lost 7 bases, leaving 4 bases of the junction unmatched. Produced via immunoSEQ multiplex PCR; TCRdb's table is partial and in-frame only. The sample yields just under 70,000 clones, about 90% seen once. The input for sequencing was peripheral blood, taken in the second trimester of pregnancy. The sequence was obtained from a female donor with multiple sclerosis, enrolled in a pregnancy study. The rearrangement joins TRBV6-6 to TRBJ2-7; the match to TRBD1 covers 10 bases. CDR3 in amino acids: CASTRTGGSYEQYF. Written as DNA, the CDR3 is TGTGCCAGCACCCGGACAGGGGGGTCCTACGAGCAGTACTTC.